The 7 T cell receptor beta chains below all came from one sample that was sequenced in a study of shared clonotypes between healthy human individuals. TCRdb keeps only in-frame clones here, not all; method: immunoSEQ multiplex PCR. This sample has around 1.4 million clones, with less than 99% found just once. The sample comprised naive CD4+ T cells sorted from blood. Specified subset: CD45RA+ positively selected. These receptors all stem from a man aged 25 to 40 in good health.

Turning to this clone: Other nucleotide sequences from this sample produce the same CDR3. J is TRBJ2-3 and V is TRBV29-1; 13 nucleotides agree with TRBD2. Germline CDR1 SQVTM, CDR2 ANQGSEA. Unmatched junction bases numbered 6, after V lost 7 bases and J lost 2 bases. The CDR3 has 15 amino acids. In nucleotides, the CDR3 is TGCAGCGCTGGACTAGCGGGAGAGTACACAGATACGCAGTATTTT. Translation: CSAGLAGEYTDTQYF.

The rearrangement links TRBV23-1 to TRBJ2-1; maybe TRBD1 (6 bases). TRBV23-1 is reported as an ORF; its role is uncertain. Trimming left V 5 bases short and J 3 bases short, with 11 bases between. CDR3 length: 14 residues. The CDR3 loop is CASSKRTVYNEQFF. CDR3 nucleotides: TGCGCCAGCAGTAAAAGGACAGTCTACAATGAGCAGTTCTTC.

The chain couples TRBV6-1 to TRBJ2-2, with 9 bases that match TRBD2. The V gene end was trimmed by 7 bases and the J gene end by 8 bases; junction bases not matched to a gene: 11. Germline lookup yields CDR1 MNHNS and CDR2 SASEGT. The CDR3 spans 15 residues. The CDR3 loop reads CASIPLAGAGGELFF. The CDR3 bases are TGTGCCAGCATCCCCTTAGCGGGGGCCGGTGGGGAGCTGTTTTTT.

This CDR3 is CASSPIRQGGLSTEAFF. The DNA of the CDR3 is TGTGCCAGCTCACCAATCAGACAGGGGGGGTTGAGCACTGAAGCTTTCTTT. The V call is TRBV18, the J call TRBJ1-1, with 9 bases fitting TRBD1. The junction had 11 bases not matched to a gene; V was cut back by 2 bases and J by 4 bases. CDR1 is KGHSH and CDR2 is LQKENI in the germline V gene. This CDR3 is 17 amino acids long.

In DNA form, the CDR3 reads TGTGCCAGCTCACCATGGGGGCGACAAGAGACCCAGTACTTC. Its protein is CASSPWGRQETQYF. The chain employs TRBV18 and TRBJ2-5, with TRBD1 as a possible D gene (6 bases). Trimming removed 2 bases from V and 2 bases from J, with 9 bases in between. The V gene's germline CDR1 is KGHSH and CDR2 LQKENI. The CDR3 contains 14 residues.

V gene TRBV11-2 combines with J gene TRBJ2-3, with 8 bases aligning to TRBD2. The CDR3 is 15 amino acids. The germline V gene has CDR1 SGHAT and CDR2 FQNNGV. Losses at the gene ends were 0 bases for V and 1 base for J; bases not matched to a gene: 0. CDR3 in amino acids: CASSLDGRGTDTQYF. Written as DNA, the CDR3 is TGTGCCAGCAGCTTAGACGGGAGGGGCACAGATACGCAGTATTTT.

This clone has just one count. CDR3 DNA sequence: TGTGCCAGCAGCTTATCATCGGGGTCAGGGGGCGCAAATGAGCAGTTCTTC. This gives the protein CASSLSSGSGGANEQFF. The chain recombines TRBV7-7 with TRBJ2-1; 8 bases align to TRBD1. CDR3 size: 17 residues. Per the germline V gene, CDR1 is SSHAT and CDR2 is FNYEAQ (reference sequence). Germline trimming cut 2 bases from V and 7 bases from J; bases unmatched to any gene: 13.